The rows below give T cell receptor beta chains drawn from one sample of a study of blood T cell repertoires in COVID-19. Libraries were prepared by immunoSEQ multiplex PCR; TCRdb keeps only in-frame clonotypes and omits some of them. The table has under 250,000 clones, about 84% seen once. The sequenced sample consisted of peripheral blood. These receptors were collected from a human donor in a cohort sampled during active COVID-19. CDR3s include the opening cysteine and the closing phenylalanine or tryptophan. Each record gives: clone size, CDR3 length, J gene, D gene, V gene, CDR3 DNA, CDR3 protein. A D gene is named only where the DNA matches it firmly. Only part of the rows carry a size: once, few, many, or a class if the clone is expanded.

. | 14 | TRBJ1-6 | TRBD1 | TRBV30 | TGTGCCTGGAGTGTAGGGACAGCGGGCTCACCCCTCCACTTT | CAWSVGTAGSPLHF
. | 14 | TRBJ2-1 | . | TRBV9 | TGTGCCAGCAGCGTAGGGACAGTCAACAATGAGCAGTTCTTC | CASSVGTVNNEQFF
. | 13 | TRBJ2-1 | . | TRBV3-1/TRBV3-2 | TGTGCCAGCAGCTCGGACAGATATAATGAGCAGTTCTTC | CASSSDRYNEQFF
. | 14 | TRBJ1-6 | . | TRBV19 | TGTGCCAGTAGTGGCCAGGGTTATAATTCACCCCTCCACTTT | CASSGQGYNSPLHF
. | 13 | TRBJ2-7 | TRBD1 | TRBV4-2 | TGTGCCAGCAGCCAAGAGTCAGGGGGCGAGCAGTACTTC | CASSQESGGEQYF
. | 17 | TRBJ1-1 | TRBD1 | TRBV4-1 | TGCGCCAGCAGCCTACAAGGGGGGGGACAGGGGAACACTGAAGCTTTCTTT | CASSLQGGGQGNTEAFF
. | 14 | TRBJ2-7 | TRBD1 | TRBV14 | TGTGCCAGCAGCCAGACAGGGGACGCCAACGAGCAGTACTTC | CASSQTGDANEQYF
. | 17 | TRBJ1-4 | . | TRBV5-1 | TGCGCCAGCAGCCCGGGGGTTGTCGGGGATGGTAATGAAAAACTGTTTTTT | CASSPGVVGDGNEKLFF
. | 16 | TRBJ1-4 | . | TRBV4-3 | TGCGCCAGCAGCCGTAATGGGGGGGGACTGAGTGAGAAACTGTTTTTT | CASSRNGGGLSEKLFF
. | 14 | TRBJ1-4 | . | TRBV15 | TGTGCCACCAGCAGAGATAAGGGGAATGAAAAACTGTTTTTT | CATSRDKGNEKLFF
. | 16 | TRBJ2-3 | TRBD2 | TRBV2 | TGTGCCAGCAGGGCCGGACTAGCGGCTAGCACAGATACGCAGTATTTT | CASRAGLAASTDTQYF
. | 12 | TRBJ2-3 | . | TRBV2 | TGTGCCAGCAGTGCGACAGCAGATACGCAGTATTTT | CASSATADTQYF
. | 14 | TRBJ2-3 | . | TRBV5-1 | TGCGCCAGCAGCCAGCAGGGCGTGGGTGATACGCAGTATTTT | CASSQQGVGDTQYF
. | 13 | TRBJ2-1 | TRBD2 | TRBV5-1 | TGCGCCAGCAGCTCGGGAGGCCCCAGGGAGCAGTTCTTC | CASSSGGPREQFF
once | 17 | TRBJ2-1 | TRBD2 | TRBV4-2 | TGTGCCAGCAGCCAAGATCTGCGGACTAGCGGGGACAATGAGCAGTTCTTC | CASSQDLRTSGDNEQFF
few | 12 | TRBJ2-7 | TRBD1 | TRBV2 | TGTGCCAGCAGTGGACAGGGGAAAGAGCAGTACTTC | CASSGQGKEQYF
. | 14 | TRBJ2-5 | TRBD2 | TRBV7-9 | TGTGCCAGCAGCTTATCTCGGGAGGAAGAGACCCAGTACTTC | CASSLSREEETQYF
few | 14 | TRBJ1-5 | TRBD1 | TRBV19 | TGTGCCAGTAGTGTCGGACAGGGCGCAGAGCCCCAGCATTTT | CASSVGQGAEPQHF
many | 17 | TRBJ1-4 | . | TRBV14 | TGTGCCAGCAGCCAAGCCAGGACATCTTCAACTAATGAAAAACTGTTTTTT | CASSQARTSSTNEKLFF
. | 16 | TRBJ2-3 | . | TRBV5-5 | TGTGCCAGCAGCTTGGGCCCTAGGAGGGGCACAGATACGCAGTATTTT | CASSLGPRRGTDTQYF
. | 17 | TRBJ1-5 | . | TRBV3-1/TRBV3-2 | TGTGCCAGCAGCCAAGGACAGCTGGGGGGTGGCAATCAGCCCCAGCATTTT | CASSQGQLGGGNQPQHF
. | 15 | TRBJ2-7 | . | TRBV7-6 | TGTGCCAGCAGCTCTCACAGGAAAAGTACCTACGAGCAGTACTTC | CASSSHRKSTYEQYF
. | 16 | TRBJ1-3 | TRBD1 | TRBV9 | TGTGCCAGCAGCGTAGTGGACAGGGGAAATGGAAACACCATATATTTT | CASSVVDRGNGNTIYF
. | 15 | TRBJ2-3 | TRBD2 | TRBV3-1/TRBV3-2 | TGTGCCAGCACCGATAGCGGGGGGGCCGCAGATACGCAGTATTTT | CASTDSGGAADTQYF
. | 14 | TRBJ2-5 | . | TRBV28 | TGTGCCAGCAGAGGACGGGCTAGGGGAGGGACCCAGTACTTC | CASRGRARGGTQYF
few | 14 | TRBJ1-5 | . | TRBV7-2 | TGTGCCAGCAGCTTAGTTTTGGGCGATCAGCCCCAGCATTTT | CASSLVLGDQPQHF
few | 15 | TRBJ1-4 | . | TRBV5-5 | TGTGCCAGCAGCCCATACAGGTTGTCTAATGAAAAACTGTTTTTT | CASSPYRLSNEKLFF
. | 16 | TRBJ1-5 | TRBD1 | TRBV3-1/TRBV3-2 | TGTGCCAGCAGCCAAGGGGCAGGGGGTTGGGGTCAGCCCCAGCATTTT | CASSQGAGGWGQPQHF
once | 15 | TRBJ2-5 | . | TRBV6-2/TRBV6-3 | TGTGCCAGCAGTCTTTGGCCAGGGGCAGGAGAGACCCAGTACTTC | CASSLWPGAGETQYF
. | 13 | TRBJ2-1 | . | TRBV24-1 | TGTGCCACCAGTGATTCCACATACAATGAGCAGTTCTTC | CATSDSTYNEQFF
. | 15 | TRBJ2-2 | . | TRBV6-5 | TGTGCCAGCAGTTACGGAGGGCTAGGGGCCGGGGAGCTGTTTTTT | CASSYGGLGAGELFF
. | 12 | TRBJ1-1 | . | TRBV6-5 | TGTGCCAGCAGTTACCCCGGACAGACGGCTTTCTTT | CASSYPGQTAFF
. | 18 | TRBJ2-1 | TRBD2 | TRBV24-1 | TGTGCCACCAGTGATCCTATGACTAGCGGGAGCTCCTACAATGAGCAGTTCTTC | CATSDPMTSGSSYNEQFF
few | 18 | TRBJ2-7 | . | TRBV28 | TGTGCCAGCAGCTATGAAGTTCTCGGGACAAGCAAAACCTACGAGCAGTACTTC | CASSYEVLGTSKTYEQYF
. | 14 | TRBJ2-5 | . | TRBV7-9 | TGTGCCAGCAGCTTAGCATCGGGGTCAGAGACCCAGTACTTC | CASSLASGSETQYF
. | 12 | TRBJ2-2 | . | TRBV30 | TGTGCCTGGAGTGTTCCCTCCGGGGAGCTGTTTTTT | CAWSVPSGELFF
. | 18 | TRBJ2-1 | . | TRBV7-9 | TGTGCCAGCAGCCCAAGGTCCCGTGGGAGGAGCTCCTACAATGAGCAGTTCTTC | CASSPRSRGRSSYNEQFF
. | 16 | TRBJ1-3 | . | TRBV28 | TGTGCCAGCAGTTTATCTAACAGCCTCTCTGGAAACACCATATATTTT | CASSLSNSLSGNTIYF
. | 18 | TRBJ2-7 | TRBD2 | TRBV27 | TGTGCCAGCAGTTTAAGGATGGGACTAGCGGGGACCTCCTACGAGCAGTACTTC | CASSLRMGLAGTSYEQYF
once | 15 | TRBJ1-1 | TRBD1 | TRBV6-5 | TGTGCCAGCCGGGTCGGGACAGGAGAAAACACTGAAGCTTTCTTT | CASRVGTGENTEAFF
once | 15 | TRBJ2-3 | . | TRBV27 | TGTGCCAGCAGTGCGGGGACAGTAGGCACAGATACGCAGTATTTT | CASSAGTVGTDTQYF